This T cell receptor (beta chain) derives from a study of T-cell reconstitution after alpha-beta-depleted transplantation in children (dated by TCRdb to 2016 to 2017). As for the study more broadly: Using TCR repertoire profiling, the study quantitatively followed how T-cell immune reconstitution unfolded in children after TCRalphabeta/CD19-depleted allogeneic hematopoietic cell transplantation.

This clonotype was seen ten or more times. It has no known antigen specificity. One base away there is no much larger clone; base qualities are not given. From its cysteine to its phenylalanine, the CDR3 spans 11 amino acids. The read is trimmed to its CDR3 DNA, 33 bases read in frame from base 1. CDR1 and CDR2 are drawn from the germline V gene: SGDLS, YYNGEE. The V end loses 0 bases and the J end loses 5 bases, and a stretch of 2 bases separates them. The library was built by means of PCR. Reads for this sample came from an Illumina HiSeq 2500. TCR libraries were prepared with molecular barcoding, using unique molecular identifiers to normalize TCRbeta repertoire quantification. Using fastp trimming at Q25 and MiXCR clonotype assembly, TCRdb reanalyzed the public sequencing data and kept in-frame beta chains. Rows with one shared CDR3 protein collapse into an entry with the most common genes and DNA. A total of about 410,000 distinct CDR3 sequences appear in this sample, roughly 20% of them only once. The ten biggest clones cover around 3.9% of the sample.

Sequenced here: PBMCs from the stem cell graft donor, sampled from the stem cell graft. The TCR originated in a human donor who donated a stem cell graft to a child with acute myeloid leukemia. This receptor chain uses TRBV9 and TRBJ2-5, with the identity of the D gene unclear. The CDR3 protein sequence reads: CASSVEETQYF. The sequenced DNA is TGTGCCAGCAGCGTAGAGGAGACCCAGTACTTC.